One TCR beta chain is described in this entry. The CDR3 is 13 residues long. V was trimmed by 4 bases and J by 3 bases, leaving 9 bases between them. CDR1 LGHNT and CDR2 FRNRAP come from the germline V gene. TCRdb reanalysed the RT-PCR reads using MiXCR and keeps one entry per CDR3 protein. Of fewer than 800,000 distinct CDR3 sequences in the sample, 14% were seen once. This receptor was taken from a female donor in good health, serving as a healthy control. This chain connects TRBV12-5 to TRBJ1-1, with a tentative D call TRBD1 (6 bases). The specimen was memory CD4+ T cells from blood. The DNA of the CDR3 is TGTGCTAGTGGTTCGGACAGTCACACTGAAGCTTTCTTT. Protein: CASGSDSHTEAFF.